The rows below give T cell receptor beta chains drawn from one sample of a study of blood T cell repertoires in COVID-19. Method: immunoSEQ multiplex PCR; TCRdb's copy keeps in-frame clones and lacks some. Of roughly 140,000 clones in the sample, approximately 90% were seen once. The specimen was peripheral blood. These receptors were taken from a woman of 80 years or more with acute or convalescent COVID-19. Both conserved end residues are part of each CDR3. A D gene is named only where the DNA matches it firmly. Not every row has a clone size; where given, it reads once, few, many or a size class.

d_call | clone_size | j_call | v_call | cdr3_aa | cdr3_nt
- | - | TRBJ1-1 | TRBV14 | CASRNDILNTEAFF | TGTGCCAGCAGGAACGACATCCTGAACACTGAAGCTTTCTTT
TRBD2 | - | TRBJ2-3 | TRBV2 | CASSDSILAGGFTDTQYF | TGTGCCAGCAGTGACTCGATACTAGCGGGGGGATTCACAGATACGCAGTATTTT
- | - | TRBJ2-1 | TRBV5-1 | CASSLGQGTWLSEQFF | TGCGCCAGCAGCTTGGGCCAGGGGACGTGGTTAAGTGAGCAGTTCTTC
- | - | TRBJ1-1 | TRBV7-9 | CASSFEQNTEAFF | TGTGCCAGCAGCTTCGAACAGAACACTGAAGCTTTCTTT
TRBD1 | - | TRBJ1-6 | TRBV2 | CATSDLGTGSNSPLHF | TGTGCCACCTCGGATTTGGGGACAGGGTCTAATTCACCCCTCCACTTT
TRBD1 | few | TRBJ2-7 | TRBV19 | CASSLGQNYEQYF | TGTGCCAGTAGTTTGGGACAGAACTACGAGCAGTACTTC
- | - | TRBJ1-5 | TRBV18 | CASSPRTASNSNQPQHF | TGTGCCAGCTCACCAAGAACAGCCTCGAATAGCAATCAGCCCCAGCATTTT
TRBD1 | once | TRBJ2-2 | TRBV5-1 | CASSDRATNTGELFF | TGCGCCAGCTCCGACAGGGCCACGAACACCGGGGAGCTGTTTTTT
TRBD1 | - | TRBJ1-3 | TRBV5-1 | CASGSGQALSGNTIYF | TGCGCCAGCGGATCGGGACAGGCCCTCTCTGGAAACACCATATATTTT
- | - | TRBJ1-2 | TRBV6-5 | CASSYSRVAYGYTF | TGTGCCAGCAGTTACTCCAGGGTGGCGTATGGCTACACCTTC
- | - | TRBJ2-7 | TRBV29-1 | CSVEASEDTYEQYF | TGCAGCGTTGAAGCTTCAGAGGACACCTACGAGCAGTACTTC
TRBD1 | - | TRBJ1-2 | TRBV6-5 | CASRQSGTGHYGYTF | TGTGCCAGCAGACAATCCGGGACAGGGCACTATGGCTACACCTTC
TRBD1 | few | TRBJ1-2 | TRBV9 | CASSVHGTDYGYTF | TGTGCCAGCAGCGTCCACGGGACAGACTATGGCTACACCTTC
- | - | TRBJ2-7 | TRBV11-1 | CASSLDLLAYEQYF | TGTGCCAGCAGCTTAGATCTCCTTGCCTACGAGCAGTACTTC
- | - | TRBJ2-7 | TRBV12-5 | CASGLGTGQYF | TGTGCTAGTGGTTTGGGAACAGGGCAGTACTTC
TRBD1 | - | TRBJ1-3 | TRBV30 | CAWSGGQQGNTIYF | TGTGCCTGGAGTGGGGGACAGCAAGGAAACACCATATATTTT
TRBD1 | - | TRBJ1-4 | TRBV7-8 | CASSSGGSGEKLFF | TGTGCCAGCAGTTCAGGGGGCTCGGGGGAAAAACTGTTTTTT
TRBD1 | - | TRBJ2-5 | TRBV4-1 | CASSPTGAGETQYF | TGCGCCAGCAGCCCAACAGGGGCGGGTGAGACCCAGTACTTC
- | - | TRBJ1-2 | TRBV4-1 | CASSQDWNEGANYGYTF | TGCGCCAGCAGCCAAGATTGGAACGAGGGGGCTAACTATGGCTACACCTTC
- | - | TRBJ2-7 | TRBV30 | CAWSPSRGRVGQYF | TGTGCCTGGAGTCCTAGCAGGGGACGGGTTGGGCAGTACTTC
TRBD1 | - | TRBJ1-5 | TRBV5-1 | CASSRTGGDQPQHF | TGCGCCAGCAGCCGGACAGGGGGGGATCAGCCCCAGCATTTT
- | - | TRBJ2-3 | TRBV13 | CASSLAGTDTQYF | TGTGCCAGCAGCTTAGCGGGCACAGATACGCAGTATTTT
- | few | TRBJ1-2 | TRBV4-1 | CASSQERSGRYGYTF | TGCGCCAGCAGCCAAGAAAGGAGCGGGAGGTATGGCTACACCTTC
- | - | TRBJ1-2 | TRBV6-6 | CASSYLQGYTF | TGTGCCAGCAGTTACCTCCAGGGCTACACCTTC
- | few | TRBJ1-5 | TRBV25-1 | CASSGSGSTQPQHF | TGTGCCAGCAGTGGATCAGGGTCCACTCAGCCCCAGCATTTT
TRBD1 | - | TRBJ1-4 | TRBV20-1 | CSASRQGGEKLFF | TGCAGTGCTAGTCGACAGGGTGGTGAAAAACTGTTTTTT
- | - | TRBJ1-2 | TRBV11-2 | CASSLTVGRDGYTF | TGTGCCAGCAGCTTGACGGTCGGGAGGGATGGCTACACCTTC
- | - | TRBJ2-6 | TRBV7-6 | CASSLRVSGANVLTF | TGTGCCAGCAGCCTCAGGGTGTCCGGGGCCAACGTCCTGACTTTC